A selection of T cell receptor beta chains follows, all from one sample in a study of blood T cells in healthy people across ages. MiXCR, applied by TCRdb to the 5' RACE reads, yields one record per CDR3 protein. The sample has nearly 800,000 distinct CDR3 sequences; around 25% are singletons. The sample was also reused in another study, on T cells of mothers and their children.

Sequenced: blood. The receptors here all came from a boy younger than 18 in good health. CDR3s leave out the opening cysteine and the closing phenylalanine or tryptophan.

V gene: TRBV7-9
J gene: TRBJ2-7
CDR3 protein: ASRGTGFYYEQY

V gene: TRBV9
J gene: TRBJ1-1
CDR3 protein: ASSALLTAYTEAF

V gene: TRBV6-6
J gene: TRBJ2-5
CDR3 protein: ASSSWGLEETQY

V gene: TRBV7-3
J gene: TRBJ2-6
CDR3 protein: ASSRASGSSSGANVLT

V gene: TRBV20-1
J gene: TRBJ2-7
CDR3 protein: SAAPGTGPYEQY

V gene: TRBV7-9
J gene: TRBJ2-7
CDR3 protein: ASSTTGAYEQY

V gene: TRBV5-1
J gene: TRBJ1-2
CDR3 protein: ASSLSPDYGYT

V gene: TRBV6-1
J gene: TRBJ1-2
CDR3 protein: ASTGDRGNYGYT

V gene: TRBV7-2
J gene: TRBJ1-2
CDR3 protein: ASSSDRGVGYT

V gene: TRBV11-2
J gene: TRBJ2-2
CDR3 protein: ASSLVAGDLNTGELF

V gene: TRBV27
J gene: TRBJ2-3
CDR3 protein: ASSLPNTDTQY

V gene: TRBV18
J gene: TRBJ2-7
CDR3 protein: ASSLGQGNGYEQY

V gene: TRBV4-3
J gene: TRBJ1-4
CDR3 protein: ASSQEFRDTGEKLF

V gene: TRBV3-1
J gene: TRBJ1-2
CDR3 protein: ASSQDLRGHRLEAYGYT

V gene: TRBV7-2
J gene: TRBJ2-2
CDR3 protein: ASTSATLTGELF

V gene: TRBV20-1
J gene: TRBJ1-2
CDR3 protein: SARSGRGGDGYT

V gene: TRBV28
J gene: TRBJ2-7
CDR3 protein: ASSSIAARATYEQY

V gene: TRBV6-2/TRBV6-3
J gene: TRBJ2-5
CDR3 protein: ASRTGGLRETQY

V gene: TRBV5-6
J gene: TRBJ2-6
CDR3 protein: ASSLTAGANVLT

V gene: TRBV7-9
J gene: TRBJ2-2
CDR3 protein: ASSIVDTGELF

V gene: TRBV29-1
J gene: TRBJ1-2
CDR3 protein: SHQAGPYGYT

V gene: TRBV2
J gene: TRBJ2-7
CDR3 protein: ASSELGTGGTSYEQY

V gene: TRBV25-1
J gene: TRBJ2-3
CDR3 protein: ASSRGLAGGLSTQY

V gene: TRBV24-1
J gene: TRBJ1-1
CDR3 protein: ATSEGNTEAF

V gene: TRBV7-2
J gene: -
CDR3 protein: ASSLEGTGEYEQY

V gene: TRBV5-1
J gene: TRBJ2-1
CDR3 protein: ASSLDGVGSYNEQF

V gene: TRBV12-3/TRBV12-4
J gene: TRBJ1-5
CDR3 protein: ASSPRSDQPQH

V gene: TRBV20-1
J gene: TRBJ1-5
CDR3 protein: SARVPGTGFNQPQH

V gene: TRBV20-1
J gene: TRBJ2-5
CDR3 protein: SANSGGAETQY

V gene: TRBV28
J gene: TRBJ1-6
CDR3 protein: ASSAGTGANSPLH

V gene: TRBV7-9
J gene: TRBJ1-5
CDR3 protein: ASSANRAGNQPQH

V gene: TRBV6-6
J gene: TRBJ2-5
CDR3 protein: ASSSADRAQETQY

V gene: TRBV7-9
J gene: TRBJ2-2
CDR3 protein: ASSYIPGELF

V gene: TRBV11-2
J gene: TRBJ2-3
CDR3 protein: ASSLVSLVGRGLTDTQY

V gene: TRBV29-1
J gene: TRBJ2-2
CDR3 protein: SASGPLAPNTGELF

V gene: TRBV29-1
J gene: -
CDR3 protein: SVGEQGYEQY

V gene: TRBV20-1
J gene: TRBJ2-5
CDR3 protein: SAPTSAQETQY

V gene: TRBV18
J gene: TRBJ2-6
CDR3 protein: ASSPPETWGSGANVLT

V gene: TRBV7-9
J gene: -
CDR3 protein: ASSLQGTLTINEQF

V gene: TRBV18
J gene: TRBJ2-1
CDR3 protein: ASSPRLSSYNQQF

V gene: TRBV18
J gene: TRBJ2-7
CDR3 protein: ASSPGGFSYEQY

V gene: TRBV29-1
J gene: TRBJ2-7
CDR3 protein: SVGDRAYEQY

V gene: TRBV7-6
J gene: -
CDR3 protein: ASFLEGNSAIVGCEQY

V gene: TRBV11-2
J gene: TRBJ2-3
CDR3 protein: ASSIELTSTDTQY

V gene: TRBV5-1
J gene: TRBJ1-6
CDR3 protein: ASSLEGTDNSPLH

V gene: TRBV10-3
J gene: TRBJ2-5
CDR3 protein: AISGPLGETQY

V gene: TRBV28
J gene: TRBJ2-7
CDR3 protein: ASSLQRTEQY

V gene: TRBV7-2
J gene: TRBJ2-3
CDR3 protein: ASSNRQKTDTQY

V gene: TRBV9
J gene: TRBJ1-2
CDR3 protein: ASSVVAGSYGYT

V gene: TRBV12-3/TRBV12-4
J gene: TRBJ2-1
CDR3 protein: ASREREGEQF

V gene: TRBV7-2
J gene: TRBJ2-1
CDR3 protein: ASNPGQLRSYNEQF

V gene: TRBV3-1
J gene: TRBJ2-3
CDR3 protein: ASSQDAVYGTDTQY

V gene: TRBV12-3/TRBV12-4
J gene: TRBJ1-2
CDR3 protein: ASSETGSSGYT

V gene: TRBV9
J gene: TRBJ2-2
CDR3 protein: ASDPDGLSGELF

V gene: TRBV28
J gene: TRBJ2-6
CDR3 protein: ASSLDQSGANVLT